The sequence of this T cell receptor (beta chain) was determined in a study of OX40 agonist ivuxolimab in advanced cancers. Turning to the study itself: A diagnosis of hepatocellular carcinoma, melanoma, renal cell or head and neck cancer was present in dose-escalation patients. Study-level findings and limits: The study observed clonal expansion of CD4+ and CD8+ blood T cells by week 6 at 0.1 to 3.0 mg/kg.

This clone was counted a few times. Its antigen remains unknown. The V gene end was trimmed by 5 bases and the J gene end by 2 bases; junction bases not matched to a gene: 7. Germline values: CDR1 SGHVS, CDR2 FNYEAQ. The CDR3 extends over 15 amino acids. Some clones are missing from TCRdb's copy, which holds only in-frame ones; the method was immunoSEQ multiplex PCR. The table has around 7,000 clones, 65% to 80% seen once; the top ten hold more than 20%. The TCR comes from an adult with an advanced solid tumor such as melanoma, head and neck, liver or kidney cancer. The V gene is TRBV7-6, the J gene TRBJ2-7, with TRBD1 matching 9 bases. The sequencing here drew on CD4+ or CD8+ T cells sorted from blood, taken in a trial of the OX40 agonist ivuxolimab. CDR3 in amino acids: CASSEGTGKAYEQYF. The CDR3 DNA sequence: TGTGCCAGCAGCGAGGGGACAGGGAAAGCCTACGAGCAGTACTTC.